This TCR beta chain was documented in a study of read filtering for tumor transcriptome and immune sequencing. Across the whole study: Mean patient age was roughly 66 years, range about 45 to 85; approximately 18 male, about 15 female. Transcriptome libraries were built from DNase-treated RNA.

A remark on this clonotype: This may come from a read error, since a much larger clone is one base off.

From roughly 0.4 ug of RNA, a library with molecular barcoded alpha/delta and beta/gamma adaptors was made. TCRdb itself ran the reads through MiXCR, one entry per CDR3 protein. The profile shows more than 100,000 distinct CDR3 sequences, approximately 13% of them singletons. The source material was a population of CD138-negative cells sorted from bone marrow. The clonotype comes from a donor at least 40 years old with multiple myeloma.

In nucleotides, the CDR3 is TGCGCCAGCGGCACGGACAGGGTTGAAGCTTTCTTT. Protein: CASGTDRVEAFF. This chain links TRBV5-1 with TRBJ1-1; TRBD1 matches at 8 bases. Germline V gene lookup returns CDR1 SGHRS and CDR2 YFSETQ. V shed 7 bases and J 7 bases; nucleotides not matched to a gene: 6. This CDR3 is 12 amino acids long.